The 8 T cell receptor beta chains below were found in one sample sequenced in a study of cytomegalovirus exposure and HLA in healthy donors. The PCR was carried out with 60 Vbeta primers and 13 Jbeta primers. Here immunoSEQ multiplex PCR was the method, and the copy in TCRdb shows in-frame clones only, minus some. The sample contains about 150,000 clones, about 85% of which appear only once. The sequenced sample was PBMCs. All receptors derive from a human donor in good health.

The chain couples TRBV27 to TRBJ2-2; D unresolved. The CDR3 sequence is 16 residues long. Trimming pared 2 bases from V and 1 base from J, leaving 11 bases between. The germline CDR1 and CDR2 sequences are MNHEY and SMNVEV (reference sequence). The CDR3 DNA is TGTGCCAGCAGTTTAAGTCTCGGTCAGAACACCGGGGAGCTGTTTTTT. This encodes CASSLSLGQNTGELFF.

The J gene is TRBJ2-1, the V gene TRBV9; TRBD2 matches 7 bases. V dropped 0 bases and J dropped 4; count of bases not matched to a gene: 4. The CDR3 totals 15 residues. Germline V gene data show CDR1 as SGDLS and CDR2 as YYNGEE. The CDR3 DNA reads as TGTGCCAGCAGCGTAGAGGTGCGGGGGTACAATGAGCAGTTCTTC. Amino acid sequence: CASSVEVRGYNEQFF.

J is TRBJ2-2 and V is TRBV19, with 8 bases matching TRBD1. There are 17 residues in the CDR3. Germline loops: CDR1 LNHDA, CDR2 SQIVND (reference sequence). After removal of 1 base from V and 4 bases from J, the junction contained 8 bases not matched to a gene. The CDR3 reads CASSIGQGRRGTGELFF. The DNA of the CDR3 is TGTGCCAGTAGTATAGGACAGGGGCGGCGCGGCACCGGGGAGCTGTTTTTT.

This clone has more than one count but fewer than ten. The chain joins TRBV10-3 to TRBJ1-5; 8 nucleotides line up with TRBD1. The junction had 7 bases not matched to a gene; V was cut back by 4 bases and J by 5 bases. The CDR3 sequence is 15 residues long. The V gene's germline CDR1 is ENHRY and CDR2 SYGVKD. This CDR3 reads CAISVGQGEHQPQHF. CDR3 DNA sequence: TGTGCCATCAGTGTTGGACAGGGAGAGCATCAGCCCCAGCATTTT.

The CDR3 sequence: CASSYVPKSGELFF. For the CDR3, the DNA is TGTGCCAGCAGTTACGTTCCAAAGAGCGGGGAGCTGTTTTTT. The genes are TRBV6-6 and TRBJ2-2; no definite D call. Germline V gives CDR1 MNHNY, CDR2 SVGAGI (reference sequence). Trimming left V 2 bases short and J 7 bases short, with 11 bases between. CDR3 size: 14 residues.

The chain joins TRBV29-1 to TRBJ2-5, with 7 bases that match TRBD1. The J call may be wrong; the DNA end is better matched by TRBJ2-7. The CDR3 length is 15 residues. Germline V CDR1 and CDR2: SQVTM, ANQGSEA. This CDR3 reads CSVELSGQPIYEQYF. In DNA form, the CDR3 reads TGCAGCGTTGAACTGTCGGGACAGCCTATTTACGAGCAGTACTTC.

The V call is TRBV7-8, the J call TRBJ2-1; possibly TRBD2 for D (6 bases). V dropped 4 bases and J dropped 8 bases, with 15 bases sitting between them. The CDR3 is 14 amino acids. Germline loops: CDR1 SGHVS, CDR2 FQNEAQ. CDR3 sequence: CASSSSGSRDEQFF. In nucleotides, the CDR3 is TGTGCCAGCAGCTCCTCCGGGAGCCGGGATGAGCAGTTCTTC.

This chain joins TRBV6-5 and TRBJ2-1; possibly TRBD2 for D (6 bases). This CDR3 comprises 13 residues. The germline CDR1 and CDR2 sequences are MNHEY and SVGAGI. Trimming removed 7 bases at V and 2 bases at J, with 9 bases between. CDR3: CASTSATYNEQFF. CDR3 nucleotide sequence: TGTGCCAGCACTAGCGCCACCTACAATGAGCAGTTCTTC.